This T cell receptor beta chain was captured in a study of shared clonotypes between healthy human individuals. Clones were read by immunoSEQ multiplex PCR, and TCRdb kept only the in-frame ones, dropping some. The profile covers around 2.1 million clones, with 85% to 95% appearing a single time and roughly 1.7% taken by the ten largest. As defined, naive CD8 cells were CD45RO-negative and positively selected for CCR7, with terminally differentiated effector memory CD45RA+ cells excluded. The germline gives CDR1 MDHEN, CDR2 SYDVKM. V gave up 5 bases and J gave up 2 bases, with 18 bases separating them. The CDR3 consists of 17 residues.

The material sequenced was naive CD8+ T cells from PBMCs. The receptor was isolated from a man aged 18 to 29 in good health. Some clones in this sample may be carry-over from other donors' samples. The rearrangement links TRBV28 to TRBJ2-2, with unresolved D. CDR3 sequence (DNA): TGTGCCAGCAGTAGGATACCGAGGTCGATTAACACCGGGGAGCTGTTTTTT. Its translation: CASSRIPRSINTGELFF.